Shown below are 10 T cell receptor beta chains from a single sample sequenced in a study of response to subunit inactivated influenza vaccine. TCRdb called the RT-PCR reads again in MiXCR, with one record for every CDR3 protein. Seen here are about 310,000 distinct CDR3 sequences, around 22% observed once, and the top ten hold 10%. The source material was PBMCs from blood, sampled approximately 20 months after vaccination. All receptors come from a man between 50 and 75 years old who received an inactivated influenza vaccine.

This clonotype was observed at least ten times. The chain uses TRBV28 and TRBJ1-2; TRBD1 matches at 9 bases. CDR1 is MDHEN, CDR2 SYDVKM, per germline. J lost 4 bases, V lost 3 bases, and 6 bases had no gene match. The CDR3 spans 15 residues. Written as DNA, the CDR3 is TGTGCCAGCAGTTTTACTACAGGGGGCTTCTATGGCTACACCTTC. Its protein is CASSFTTGGFYGYTF.

V is TRBV20-1 and J is TRBJ1-5; 7 bases are a match to TRBD1. The CDR3 runs to 12 residues. J gave up 7 bases and V 5 bases, and 5 bases lay outside the gene matches. The germline V gene encodes CDR1 DFQATT and CDR2 SNEGSKA (reference sequence). CDR3 nucleotides: TGCAGTGCTTATACAGGGGTCCAGCCCCAGCATTTT. Its translation: CSAYTGVQPQHF.

V and J are TRBV27 and TRBJ2-1; TRBD2 aligns across 10 bases. J lost 5 bases, V lost 5 bases, and 6 bases had no gene match. Germline V gene sequence: CDR1 MNHEY, CDR2 SMNVEV (reference sequence). The CDR3 length is 15 residues. CDR3 coding DNA: TGTGCCAGCAGTCGAGCGGGAGGGAACCACAATGAGCAGTTCTTC. This translates into CASSRAGGNHNEQFF.

This clonotype was counted only a few times. The gene calls are TRBV19 and TRBJ1-6; D is ambiguous. Germline V gives CDR1 LNHDA, CDR2 SQIVND (reference sequence). The CDR3 is made up of 14 amino acids. V gave up 4 bases and J gave up 10 bases, with 14 bases separating them. CDR3 loop: CASSRNGLGSPLHF. DNA of the CDR3: TGTGCCAGTAGTAGAAACGGCTTAGGGTCACCCCTCCACTTT.

The J gene is TRBJ2-1, the V gene TRBV7-2; D unclear. Trimming left V 1 base short and J 8 bases short, with 9 bases between. The CDR3 sequence is 13 residues long. Germline V gene lookup returns CDR1 SGHTA and CDR2 FQGNSA. CDR3 DNA: TGTGCCAGCAGCTTAGTTAGGCAGGATGAGCAGTTCTTC. Translation gives CASSLVRQDEQFF.

At least ten counts were recorded for this clonotype. The chain combines TRBV23-1 with TRBJ2-7, with a tentative D call TRBD1 (6 bases). TRBV23-1 is classed as an ORF, of uncertain function. The CDR3 is 13 residues long. V lost 3 bases, J lost 6 bases, and 12 bases lay in between. The CDR3 protein is CASSHHGTLEQYF. The CDR3 nucleotides are TGCGCCAGCAGTCATCACGGGACACTCGAGCAGTACTTC.

CDR3 loop: CASGLTSGDALQEQYF. DNA of the CDR3: TGTGCCAGCGGTTTGACTAGCGGGGACGCTTTGCAAGAGCAGTACTTC. The chain is built from TRBV7-8 and TRBJ2-7; 11 positions agree with TRBD2. Germline-derived CDR1 and CDR2 are SGHVS and FQNEAQ. This CDR3 comprises 16 residues. V shed 8 bases and J 7 bases; nucleotides not matched to a gene: 16.

This chain uses TRBV27 with TRBJ1-1, with a tentative D call TRBD1 (5 bases). V lost 4 bases and J 6 bases, leaving 15 bases between the germline ends. CDR3 size: 14 residues. Germline lookup yields CDR1 MNHEY and CDR2 SMNVEV (reference sequence). The CDR3 protein is CASSWGPQAAEAFF. The CDR3 DNA is TGTGCCAGCAGTTGGGGCCCCCAGGCGGCTGAAGCTTTCTTT.

This clonotype appeared a few times. The rearrangement links TRBV20-1 to TRBJ2-5; D remains unclear. This CDR3 comprises 14 residues. Germline V gene sequence: CDR1 DFQATT, CDR2 SNEGSKA (reference sequence). V gave up 3 bases and J gave up 3 bases, with 14 bases separating them. As DNA, the CDR3 is TGCAGTGCTAGCTGGCAGGCAGTTGAAGAGACCCAGTACTTC. Translated: CSASWQAVEETQYF.

This clonotype has more than one count but fewer than ten. The chain links TRBV7-9 to TRBJ2-1, with 9 bases identical to TRBD2. This CDR3 contains 14 residues. J gave up 8 bases and V 7 bases, and 9 bases lay outside the gene matches. Germline CDR1 reads SEHNR; CDR2 reads FQNEAQ (reference sequence). The CDR3, as DNA: TGTGCCAGCACCATAGCGGGAGTTGTCGATGAGCAGTTCTTC. Its protein product is CASTIAGVVDEQFF.